The 8 T cell receptor beta chains below all came from one sample that was sequenced in a study of blood T cell repertoires in COVID-19. Assay used: immunoSEQ multiplex PCR; TCRdb lists only in-frame clones, some missing. The sample consists of tens of thousands of clones, 60% to 80% of them appearing once. The material sequenced was peripheral blood. These receptors all come from a woman aged 70 to 79 with active or convalescent COVID-19.

The J gene is TRBJ1-3, the V gene TRBV18; TRBD1 agrees at 8 bases. This CDR3 spans 16 amino acids. The ends lost 4 bases at V and 4 bases at J; junction bases unmatched: 9. Germline assignment: CDR1 KGHSH and CDR2 LQKENI. The CDR3 is CASSLDRGRVGNTIYF. In DNA form, the CDR3 reads TGTGCCAGCTCACTTGACAGGGGCCGCGTGGGAAACACCATATATTTT.

The chain has TRBV11-2 and TRBJ2-6, with 7 nucleotides matching TRBD1. CDR1 is SGHAT, CDR2 FQNNGV, per germline. V lost 0 bases, J lost 0 bases, and 8 bases stayed unmatched. The CDR3 sequence is 19 residues long. Here the CDR3 reads CASSLDFNRGDSGANVLTF. In nucleotides, the CDR3 is TGTGCCAGCAGCTTAGATTTTAACAGGGGTGACTCTGGGGCCAACGTCCTGACTTTC.

V usage is TRBV5-1 and J usage is TRBJ2-5; D gene unclear. The CDR3 is 15 amino acids. The germline V gene encodes CDR1 SGHRS and CDR2 YFSETQ. The V end was cut by 0 bases, the J end by 4 bases, with 13 bases between. The CDR3 sequence: CASSLAPANRETQYF. The CDR3 nucleotides are TGCGCCAGCAGCTTGGCCCCCGCCAACAGAGAGACCCAGTACTTC.

This chain joins TRBV19 and TRBJ2-1; TRBD1 aligns across 10 bases. Losses at the gene ends were 7 bases for V and 5 bases for J; bases not matched to a gene: 14. Looked up from germline, CDR1 is LNHDA and CDR2 is SQIVND (reference sequence). This CDR3 has 17 amino acids. CDR3 amino acids: CASTSRDRGLTNNEQFF. For the CDR3, the DNA is TGTGCCAGTACGTCCCGGGACAGGGGCCTAACGAACAATGAGCAGTTCTTC.

The chain recombines TRBV20-1 with TRBJ1-5; D uncertain. The CDR3 runs to 12 residues. Germline V gene sequence: CDR1 DFQATT, CDR2 SNEGSKA (reference sequence). Trimming took off 3 bases at V and 4 bases at J, with 7 bases between the two ends. The CDR3 loop is CSASESNQPQHF. The CDR3 DNA follows: TGCAGTGCTAGTGAGTCTAATCAGCCCCAGCATTTT.

V is TRBV10-3 and J is TRBJ1-2; 9 bases are shared with TRBD1. V lost 4 bases and J lost 4; bases outside the gene matches: 4. The CDR3 consists of 14 residues. Per germline, CDR1 ENHRY and CDR2 SYGVKD. The DNA of the CDR3 is TGTGCCATCAGTGGACAGGGGGTTAGCTATGGCTACACCTTC. It yields the protein CAISGQGVSYGYTF.

The chain has TRBV27 and TRBJ2-1; unclear D gene. CDR1 is MNHEY, CDR2 SMNVEV, per germline (reference sequence). The CDR3 contains 11 residues. CDR3 sequence: CEELSYNEQFF. DNA for the CDR3: TGTGAAGAACTTTCCTACAATGAGCAGTTCTTC.

This sequence joins TRBV28 and TRBJ2-7, with 12 bases that match TRBD2. Germline loops: CDR1 MDHEN, CDR2 SYDVKM. The CDR3 runs 18 residues. V lost 9 bases and J lost 0; bases outside the gene matches: 15. The CDR3 sequence is CASMTGLAGPSSSYEQYF. DNA of the CDR3: TGTGCCAGTATGACCGGACTAGCGGGACCCTCCAGCTCCTACGAGCAGTACTTC.